This T cell receptor beta chain was documented in a study of blood T cells in healthy people across ages (dated by TCRdb to the mid-2010s). About the investigation overall: In model experiments, template switching captured about one uniquely barcoded TCR beta cDNA molecule for every two T cells. Age-related changes in TCR beta repertoire diversity were measured in the study by deep sequencing normalized with unique cDNA molecular identifiers. Donors were grouped into four age groups: young (average approximately 16 years), middle-aged (39), aged (approximately 58) and long-lived (82). To avoid experimental bias, donors of different ages were randomly spread across the sequencing lanes. The study analyzed two additional independent replicas of 1 million unique cDNA reads from the same blood draw for two donors, one aged 18 to 30 and one aged 80 or older. Study-level results and caveats: Conclusive comparison of naive and antigen-experienced compartments was prevented by the profiling of bulk unsorted PBMCs. A strong correlation was found between observed TCR beta diversity and the percentage of naive T cells measured by flow cytometry. Estimates of total diversity from one million sequenced T cells were regarded as lower bounds and underestimates. Observed TCR beta diversity per million T cells fell roughly linearly with age, and a significant reduction was already apparent by age approximately 41. Donor CMV infection status was unknown, potentially confounding age-related changes in expanded clonotypes. Compared with the aged group, the long-lived group had more naive CD4+ T cells, fewer expanded clones and increased TCR diversity, suggesting age selection.

The donors were a few dozen Caucasian individuals from Russia, aged 6 to 90 years, who were systemically healthy. Ten milliliters of peripheral blood were drawn from each donor into EDTA-treated Vacutainer tubes. PBMCs were isolated by Ficoll-Paque density-gradient centrifugation, with at least 7 million obtained per sample. Trizol reagent was used to extract total RNA from the PBMCs, yielding at least 5.5 micrograms per sample. For every donor, flow cytometry on a PBMC aliquot measured the percentage of naive CD45RAhigh/CD27high T cells. The library was produced with 5' RACE. TCRdb names Illumina HiSeq 2500 as the instrument used. A second PCR of roughly 7 to 11 cycles was performed with a sample-barcoded 5' primer and a J-beta primer mix. A template-switch 5' adaptor carrying 12 random nucleotides introduced a unique molecular identifier onto each TCR beta cDNA molecule. At least 3 million CDR3-containing paired-end reads were obtained from each sample. The Mint cDNA synthesis kit, primed by a TRBC-specific oligonucleotide, was used to synthesize first-strand cDNA from all RNA. Following uracil-DNA glycosylase treatment, all cDNA underwent a first 18-cycle PCR with the universal primers M1SS and BC2_uni_R. The original methods were these. Normalization of each sample was performed by random selection of 1 million high-quality reads, each carrying a distinct molecular identifier. Reads with shared molecular identifiers were discarded instead of being binned into consensus sequences. MiTCR, set to a Q25 quality threshold and the strictest error-elimination algorithm, was used for CDR3 identification, clonotype clustering and error correction. A nonparametric unseen species model using Euler transformation provided a lower-bound estimate of total TCR beta diversity. The public reads were reanalyzed by TCRdb: fastp trimming at Q25, MiXCR alignment, in-frame beta chains only. Each entry is one CDR3 protein sequence, shown with its most common DNA and genes. The V and J calls, along with clone size, are taken from TCRdb and not from the paper's own processing. This sample gives around 800,000 distinct CDR3 sequences in total; more than 35% of them show up just once. Of the sample, around 18% is held by the ten largest clones.

In the germline V gene (reference sequence), CDR1 corresponds to DFQATT and CDR2 to SNEGSKA. Including the terminal cysteine and phenylalanine, the CDR3 comprises 12 residues. The read is trimmed to its CDR3 DNA, 36 bases read in frame from base 1. This clonotype was observed a handful of times. The specificity of this receptor is unknown. No quality values exist for individual bases; no much larger clone is one base distant. The chain couples TRBV20-1 to TRBJ2-6; too little of a D gene remains to name it. This TCR came from a man aged 80 or over in good health. The material sequenced was blood. The CDR3 reads as follows: CSTHSGANVLTF. The sequenced DNA: TGCAGCACCCACTCTGGGGCCAACGTCCTGACTTTC.